Frequency places the clone carrying this TCR beta chain as medium-sized. Its target is unknown. The data were obtained in a study of T cell clusters in autoimmune cytopenias. The germline gives CDR1 LNHDA, CDR2 SQIVND (reference sequence). This CDR3 has 20 residues. TRB was amplified by touch-down multiplex PCR, primer pools A and B combined. Using the multiplex PCR reads, TCRdb records one entry per CDR3 protein without DNA. This sample's table reports approximately 8,800 distinct CDR3 sequences. Study-wide findings and caveats: Primary autoimmune cytopenia patients seemingly lacked the physiological T cell clusters found in healthy donors.

TRB was amplified from approximately 250 ng of peripheral blood genomic DNA per sample. The sequence came from a human donor with an autoimmune cytopenia or autoimmune hepatitis (not recorded which). The sequencing input was peripheral blood. The chain carries TRBV19 and TRBJ1-5; TCRdb reports TRBD1, a call that lacks DNA to check it against. The chain's CDR3 is CASSIRRGQGGAGSNQPQHF.